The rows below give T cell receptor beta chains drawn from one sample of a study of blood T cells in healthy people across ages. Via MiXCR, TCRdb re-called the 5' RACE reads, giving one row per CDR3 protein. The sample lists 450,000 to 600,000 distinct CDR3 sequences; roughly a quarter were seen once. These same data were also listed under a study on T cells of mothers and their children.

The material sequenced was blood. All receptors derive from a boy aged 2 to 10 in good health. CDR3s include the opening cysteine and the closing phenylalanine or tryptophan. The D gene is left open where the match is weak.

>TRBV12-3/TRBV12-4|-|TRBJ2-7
CASSLMPYEQYF
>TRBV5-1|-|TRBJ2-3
CASSRATSTDTQYF
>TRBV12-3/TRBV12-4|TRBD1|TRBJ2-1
CASSPRDREQFF
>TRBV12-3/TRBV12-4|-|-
CASSASRGNEQFF
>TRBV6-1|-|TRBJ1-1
CASTPGGGNTEAFF
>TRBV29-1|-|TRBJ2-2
CSVVWVTGELFF
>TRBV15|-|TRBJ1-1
CATSRDRYLNTEAFF
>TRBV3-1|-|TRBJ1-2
CASSPRRVRNYGYTF
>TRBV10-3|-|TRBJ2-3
CAISPGGDTDTQYF
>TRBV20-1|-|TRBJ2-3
CSASQKTTDTQYF
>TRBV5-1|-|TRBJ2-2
CASSPGPLGLNTGELFF
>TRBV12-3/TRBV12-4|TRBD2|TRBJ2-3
CASSFPSYDSGGAKSKGDTQYF
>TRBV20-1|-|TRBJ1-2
CSARAGARGYTF
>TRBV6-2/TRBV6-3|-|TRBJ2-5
CASSVSSETQYF
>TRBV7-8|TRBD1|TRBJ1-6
CASSLTQEGASSYNSPLHF
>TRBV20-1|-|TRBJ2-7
CSARGGVSSYEQYF
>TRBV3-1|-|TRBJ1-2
CASSQGDSRPDGYTF
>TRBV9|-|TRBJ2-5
CASSNPGEETQYF
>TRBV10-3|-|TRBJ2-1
CAISESMGESWNEQFF
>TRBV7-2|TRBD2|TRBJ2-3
CASSPPGGRASYTQYF
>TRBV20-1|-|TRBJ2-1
CSAIGREGGLRVNEQFF
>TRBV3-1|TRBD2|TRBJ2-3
CASSSGLASDTQYF
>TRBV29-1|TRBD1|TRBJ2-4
CSARGHLAKNIQYF
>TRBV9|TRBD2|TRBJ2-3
CASSVAGGRVDTQYF
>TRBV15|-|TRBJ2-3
CATSSLPDTQYF
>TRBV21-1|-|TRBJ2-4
CASSKVPYRGTYELDIQYF
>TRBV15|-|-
CATSRDLSPRNEQFF
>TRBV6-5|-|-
CASGPGGGYNEQFF
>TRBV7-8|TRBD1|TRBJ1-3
CASRLDRGTGNTIYF
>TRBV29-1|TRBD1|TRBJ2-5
CSVTPGQEQEEYF
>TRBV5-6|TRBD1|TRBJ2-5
CASSFGQGGGETQYF
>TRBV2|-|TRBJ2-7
CASLPFKAGTGQYF
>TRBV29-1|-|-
CSVEDWATASYEQYF
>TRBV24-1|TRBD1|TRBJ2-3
CATSASRTGQLTDTQYF
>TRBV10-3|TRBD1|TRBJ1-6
CAISFDRGRGSPLHF
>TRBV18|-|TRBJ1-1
CASSSGMAREAFF
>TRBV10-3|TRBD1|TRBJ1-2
CASTGGDGYTF
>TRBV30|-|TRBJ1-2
CAWSDGVGGYTF
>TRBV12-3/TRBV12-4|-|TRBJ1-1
CASTLGAGSPGMNTEAFF
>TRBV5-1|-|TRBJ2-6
CASSLVIGANVLTF
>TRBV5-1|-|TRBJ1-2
CASSLVAANYGYTF
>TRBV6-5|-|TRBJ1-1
CASSPGPPNTEAFF
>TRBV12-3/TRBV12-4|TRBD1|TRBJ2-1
CASSFQGAVNEQFF
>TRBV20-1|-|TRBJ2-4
CSARPRVSWDIQYF
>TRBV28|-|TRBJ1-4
CASSLPMGGTTNEKLFF
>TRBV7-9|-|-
CASRGVGNEQFF
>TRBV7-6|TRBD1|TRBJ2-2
CASSSGQGLTGELFF
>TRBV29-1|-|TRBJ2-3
CSVPGPTDTQYF
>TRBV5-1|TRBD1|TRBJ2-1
CASSPGDRDYNEQFF
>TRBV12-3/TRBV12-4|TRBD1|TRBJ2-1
CASSFDRAGEQFF
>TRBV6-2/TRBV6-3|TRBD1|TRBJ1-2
CASSYFGGQGANGYTF
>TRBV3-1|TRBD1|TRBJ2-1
CASSQTRDSWLLAYEQFF
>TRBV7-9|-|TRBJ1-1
CASSLLRQNTEAFF
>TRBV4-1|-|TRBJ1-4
CASSQDRRLYREKLFF
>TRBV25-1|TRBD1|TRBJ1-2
CASSGGTGGAYGYTF
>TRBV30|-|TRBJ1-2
CAWSGRTQSYTF
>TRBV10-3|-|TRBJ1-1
CAISETGTEAFF
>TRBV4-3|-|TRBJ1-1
CASSQDTGNTEAFF